The 32 T cell receptor beta chains listed next were all sequenced from one sample in a study of T-cell reconstitution after alpha-beta-depleted transplantation in children. Preparation of the TCRbeta library used unique molecular identifiers. MiXCR was run by TCRdb on the PCR reads, yielding one entry per CDR3 protein. The table records approximately 350,000 distinct CDR3 sequences, around 15% of them present only once. Sequenced here: PBMCs, mostly from graft donor cells, sampled 360 days after TCRalphabeta/CD19-depleted stem cell transplant. The source is a male patient aged 2 to 9 who had a stem cell transplant for acute lymphoblastic leukemia, so the T cells may come from the graft donor.

The genes are TRBV14 and TRBJ2-7; 9 bases agree with TRBD2. CDR1 is SGHDN, CDR2 FVKESK, per germline. With 0 bases clipped from V and 2 bases from J, the junction kept 5 bases outside the gene matches. CDR3 length equals 16 residues. CDR3: CASSQDLAGPTYEQYF. The CDR3 DNA reads TGTGCCAGCAGCCAAGATCTAGCGGGACCTACCTACGAGCAGTACTTC. Full variable domain (outside the CDR3, taken from reference TRBV14 and TRBJ2-7): EAGVTQFPSHSVIEKGQTVTLRCDPISGHDNLYWYRRVMGKEIKFLLHFVKESKQDESGMPNNRFLAERTGGTYSTLKVQPAELEDSGVYFCASSQDLAGPTYEQYFGPGTRLTVT.

J is TRBJ2-3 and V is TRBV6-2 or TRBV6-3; 13 positions match TRBD2. There are 16 residues in the CDR3. J gave up 4 bases and V 5 bases, and 6 bases lay outside the gene matches. The germline gives CDR1 MNHEY, CDR2 SVGEGT. Here the CDR3 reads CASSTGLAGAPDTQYF. In DNA form, the CDR3 reads TGTGCCAGCAGTACCGGACTAGCGGGAGCCCCAGATACGCAGTATTTT.

This clonotype has at least ten counts. The chain joins TRBV4-3 to TRBJ2-3, with 7 bases that match TRBD2. Germline-derived CDR1 and CDR2 are LGHNA and YSLEER. The length of the CDR3 is 14 residues. V lost 4 bases to trimming and J lost 3 bases; unmatched junction nucleotides: 4. The CDR3 protein is CASSRTSRTDTQYF. The CDR3 coding sequence is TGCGCCAGCAGCCGGACTAGTAGAACAGATACGCAGTATTTT.

This clonotype was seen at least ten times. The chain recombines TRBV4-1 with TRBJ2-7; 7 positions agree with TRBD1. The V segment lost 1 base and the J segment 4 bases; nucleotides outside the gene matches: 10. Germline V gene sequence: CDR1 MGHRA, CDR2 YSYEKL. This CDR3 has 16 amino acids. The CDR3 region has the DNA TGCGCCAGCAGCCAAGCTGGCAGGACAGGCTTATACGAGCAGTACTTC. It translates to CASSQAGRTGLYEQYF.

The chain joins TRBV5-1 to TRBJ2-4, with a weak D call TRBD1 (6 bases). This CDR3 has 16 amino acids. Germline loops: CDR1 SGHRS, CDR2 YFSETQ. V lost 0 bases, J lost 1 base, and 11 bases lay in between. CDR3 amino acids: CASSLEARGAKNIQYF. The CDR3 nucleotides are TGCGCCAGCAGCTTGGAGGCTAGGGGGGCCAAAAACATTCAGTACTTC.

V is TRBV7-2 and J is TRBJ2-1; tentative D call: TRBD1 (5 bases). Trimming took 3 bases from V and 0 from J, leaving 9 bases between them. CDR1 is SGHTA, CDR2 FQGNSA, per germline. The CDR3 runs 15 residues. In DNA, the CDR3 is TGTGCCAGCAGCTTTGATAGGGGCTCCTACAATGAGCAGTTCTTC. Residues: CASSFDRGSYNEQFF.

The J gene is TRBJ2-1, the V gene TRBV28; 13 bases fit TRBD2. This CDR3 has 19 residues. The J segment lost 8 bases and the V segment lost 2 bases, leaving 15 bases of the junction unmatched. Germline V gene sequence: CDR1 MDHEN, CDR2 SYDVKM. The CDR3: CASSLPTGLAGSTWDEQFF. Written as DNA, the CDR3 is TGTGCCAGCAGTTTACCGACGGGACTAGCGGGATCTACCTGGGATGAGCAGTTCTTC.

The chain has TRBV5-5 and TRBJ2-3, with TRBD1 matching 10 bases. Germline V gives CDR1 SGHKS, CDR2 YYEKEE (reference sequence). The CDR3 is made up of 15 amino acids. V was pared by 7 bases and J by 1 base, with 6 bases of the junction left unmatched. This chain's CDR3 is CASPGGTGGTDTQYF. The CDR3 coding sequence is TGTGCCAGCCCCGGCGGGACAGGGGGCACAGATACGCAGTATTTT.

This clonotype was detected many times. This chain uses TRBV7-2 with TRBJ1-5, with D possibly matching TRBD1 (5 bases). Germline CDR1 is SGHTA and CDR2 is FQGNSA. This CDR3 spans 16 amino acids. Between the trimmed V and J ends, which lost 1 base and 0 bases, there was a span of 10 bases. The CDR3 bases are TGTGCCAGCAGCTTAGGGGGGACGGATAGCAATCAGCCCCAGCATTTT. It encodes CASSLGGTDSNQPQHF. The variable domain in full, with the rest retrieved from reference TRBV7-2 and TRBJ1-5, is GAGVSQSPSNKVTEKGKDVELRCDPISGHTALYWYRQSLGQGLEFLIYFQGNSAPDKSGLPSDRFSAERTGGSVSTLTIQRTQQEDSAVYLCASSLGGTDSNQPQHFGDGTRLSIL.

This chain uses TRBV4-3 with TRBJ2-3; D call uncertain. Trimming pared 0 bases from V and 0 bases from J, leaving 10 bases between. The CDR3 loop spans 16 amino acids. CDR1 and CDR2 (germline): LGHNA, YSLEER. The CDR3 DNA is TGCGCCAGCAGCCAAGATGGGCGTATTAGCACAGATACGCAGTATTTT. Translated: CASSQDGRISTDTQYF.

The chain uses TRBV5-1 and TRBJ2-3, with 7 bases lining up with TRBD2. V lost 6 bases to trimming and J lost 1 base; unmatched junction nucleotides: 11. The CDR3 sequence is 16 residues long. The germline V gene encodes CDR1 SGHRS and CDR2 YFSETQ. CDR3 residues: CASTWQGGRGTDTQYF. In DNA, the CDR3 is TGCGCCAGCACCTGGCAGGGAGGGAGAGGCACAGATACGCAGTATTTT.

This clonotype turned up a few times. The chain uses TRBV7-2 and TRBJ2-7; possibly TRBD2 for D (5 bases). V was cut by 5 bases and J by 3 bases, with 32 bases left in between. This CDR3 comprises 20 residues. CDR1 is SGHTA and CDR2 is FQGNSA in the germline V gene. This chain's CDR3 is CASSLRLPQPHRPQVYEQYF. As DNA, the CDR3 is TGTGCCAGCAGCCTGCGACTACCCCAGCCCCATCGTCCCCAAGTCTACGAGCAGTACTTC.

This chain links TRBV29-1 with TRBJ1-1; 10 positions agree with TRBD1. The CDR3 extends over 13 amino acids. The V segment lost 6 bases and the J segment 6 bases; nucleotides outside the gene matches: 7. The germline V gene encodes CDR1 SQVTM and CDR2 ANQGSEA. The CDR3 DNA sequence: TGCAGCGTCCGGACAGGGGGGAGCGCTGAAGCTTTCTTT. Translated, it gives CSVRTGGSAEAFF. The full variable domain, in which reference TRBV29-1 and TRBJ1-1 provide the parts outside the CDR3, is SAVISQKPSRDICQRGTSLTIQCQVDSQVTMMFWYRQQPGQSLTLIATANQGSEATYESGFVIDKFPISRPNLTFSTLTVSNMSPEDSSIYLCSVRTGGSAEAFFGQGTRLTVV.

Only a few counts were recorded for this clonotype. This chain joins TRBV9 and TRBJ2-5, with a tentative D call TRBD1 (5 bases). This CDR3 contains 13 residues. The germline CDR1 and CDR2 sequences are SGDLS and YYNGEE. V dropped 3 bases and J dropped 0 bases, with 6 bases sitting between them. Here the CDR3 DNA reads TGTGCCAGCAGCGAGGGGAACCAAGAGACCCAGTACTTC. Protein: CASSEGNQETQYF.

The CDR3 sequence is CASSSGTSREQYF. In DNA form, the CDR3 reads TGTGCCAGCTCATCCGGGACTAGCCGCGAGCAGTACTTC. The chain joins TRBV18 to TRBJ2-7, with 9 bases that match TRBD2. The CDR3 consists of 13 residues. Trimming at V came to 5 bases and at J to 6 bases, leaving 5 bases not matched to a gene. Germline V lookup: CDR1 KGHSH, CDR2 LQKENI.

The chain couples TRBV11-1 to TRBJ2-3; weak D call: TRBD2 (5 bases). Between the trimmed V and J ends, which lost 1 base and 4 bases, there was a span of 15 bases. The CDR3 covers 16 residues. CDR1 is SGHAT, CDR2 FQDESV, per germline (reference sequence). CDR3 residues: CASSLGEGEVADTQYF. In DNA, the CDR3 is TGTGCCAGCAGCTTAGGAGAGGGAGAGGTTGCAGATACGCAGTATTTT.

This chain connects TRBV5-1 to TRBJ1-4, with 8 bases fitting TRBD1. Trimming at V came to 3 bases and at J to 8 bases, leaving 9 bases not matched to a gene. Germline V lookup: CDR1 SGHRS, CDR2 YFSETQ. CDR3 length: 15 residues. CDR3 protein: CASSWGITGGEKLFF. The CDR3 nucleotides read TGCGCCAGCAGCTGGGGGATTACAGGGGGGGAAAAACTGTTTTTT.

The chain carries TRBV12-3 or TRBV12-4 and TRBJ2-7; D not resolved. This CDR3 has 14 residues. The germline V and J ends were trimmed by 3 bases and 5 bases, with 14 bases remaining between them. The CDR3 sequence is CASSFPGSPHEQYF. The CDR3 DNA is TGTGCCAGCAGTTTCCCAGGATCCCCCCACGAGCAGTACTTC.

Many counts were recorded for this clonotype. The chain is built from TRBV5-8 and TRBJ2-5; 7 nucleotides match TRBD1. Germline loops: CDR1 SGHTS, CDR2 YDEGEE. V shed 0 bases, J shed 12 bases, and the junction held 5 bases outside the gene matches. The CDR3 has 12 amino acids. The CDR3 protein is CASSLAWQGEYF. The CDR3 bases are TGTGCCAGCAGCTTGGCGTGGCAGGGGGAGTACTTC.

The sample holds a few counts of this clonotype. The chain joins TRBV7-2 to TRBJ2-7, with D possibly TRBD2 on 5 matching bases. Germline CDR1 and CDR2: SGHTA and FQGNSA. The CDR3 consists of 12 residues. Trimming took off 3 bases at V and 5 bases at J, with 8 bases between the two ends. This CDR3 is CASSFTRHEQYF. The CDR3 coding sequence is TGTGCCAGCAGCTTTACTAGGCACGAGCAGTACTTC.

The V and J genes are TRBV28 and TRBJ1-1; 8 nucleotides agree with TRBD1. Germline loops: CDR1 MDHEN, CDR2 SYDVKM. This CDR3 has 16 amino acids. The ends lost 2 bases at V and 5 bases at J; junction bases unmatched: 10. The CDR3 sequence is CASSLVQGAFITEAFF. CDR3 in DNA: TGTGCCAGCAGTTTAGTCCAGGGGGCTTTTATTACTGAAGCTTTCTTT.

This clonotype appeared many times. The chain recombines TRBV5-1 with TRBJ2-3; D is ambiguous. From germline, CDR1 is SGHRS and CDR2 YFSETQ. V was pared by 0 bases and J by 0 bases, with 8 bases between. This CDR3 contains 15 residues. This CDR3 reads CASSLDRRSTDTQYF. The CDR3 bases are TGCGCCAGCAGCTTGGATCGTCGCAGCACAGATACGCAGTATTTT.

The gene calls are TRBV4-3 and TRBJ1-1; a possible D gene is TRBD1 (5 bases). From germline, CDR1 is LGHNA and CDR2 YSLEER. V shed 0 bases and J shed 0 bases, with 17 bases lying between them. The CDR3 has 18 residues. The CDR3 coding sequence is TGCGCCAGCAGCCAAGAAGTTAAGGGGCCCGGAATGAACACTGAAGCTTTCTTT. It codes for CASSQEVKGPGMNTEAFF.

This clonotype was detected ten times or more. V gene TRBV5-1 combines with J gene TRBJ2-7; 12 bases line up with TRBD2. This CDR3 comprises 16 residues. Germline CDR1 reads SGHRS; CDR2 reads YFSETQ. V shed 0 bases and J 3 bases; nucleotides not matched to a gene: 4. In nucleotides, the CDR3 is TGCGCCAGCAGCTTGGTCCTAGCGGGAGGGTACTACGAGCAGTACTTC. Translation gives CASSLVLAGGYYEQYF.

The chain couples TRBV4-3 to TRBJ1-5; unclear D gene. CDR1 and CDR2 from the germline V gene are LGHNA and YSLEER. The CDR3 spans 11 residues. V gave up 2 bases and J gave up 7 bases, with 3 bases separating them. The CDR3 region has the DNA TGCGCCAGCAGCCAACCCCAGCCCCAGCATTTT. Its translation is CASSQPQPQHF.

This clonotype was observed a handful of times. This chain links TRBV28 with TRBJ1-3; D call uncertain. The CDR3 spans 15 residues. Germline CDR1 MDHEN, CDR2 SYDVKM. With 7 bases removed from V and 5 bases from J, the gap between germline ends came to 18 bases. The CDR3 DNA follows: TGTGCCAGCATCCACTCGACGGCCCCCCGAAACACCATATATTTT. Translated: CASIHSTAPRNTIYF. Full variable domain (outside the CDR3, taken from reference TRBV28 and TRBJ1-3): DVKVTQSSRYLVKRTGEKVFLECVQDMDHENMFWYRQDPGLGLRLIYFSYDVKMKEKGDIPEGYSVSREKKERFSLILESASTNQTSMYLCASIHSTAPRNTIYFGEGSWLTVV.

This clonotype was detected many times. V and J are TRBV5-1 and TRBJ2-1; 8 bases map to TRBD1. Looked up from germline, CDR1 is SGHRS and CDR2 is YFSETQ. The CDR3 consists of 15 residues. V lost 0 bases to trimming and J lost 6 bases; unmatched junction nucleotides: 5. The CDR3 loop is CASSLAGQGSNEQFF. The CDR3 DNA reads TGCGCCAGCAGCTTGGCTGGACAGGGTAGCAATGAGCAGTTCTTC.

The V call is TRBV9, the J call TRBJ1-1, with D maybe TRBD1 (5 bases). The germline gives CDR1 SGDLS, CDR2 YYNGEE. V dropped 2 bases and J dropped 4 bases, with 9 bases sitting between them. The length of the CDR3 is 13 residues. CDR3 residues: CASSVTGGTEAFF. The CDR3 bases are TGTGCCAGCAGCGTCACAGGCGGCACTGAAGCTTTCTTT.

The rearrangement links TRBV13 to TRBJ2-3; D perhaps matches TRBD2 (5 bases). The length of the CDR3 is 16 residues. V was shortened by 1 base and J by 4 bases, with 15 bases between the two germline ends. Germline V gene lookup returns CDR1 PRHDT and CDR2 FYEKMQ (reference sequence). CDR3 amino acids: CASSLDRGVDPDTQYF. The CDR3 DNA reads as TGTGCCAGCAGCTTAGATCGGGGAGTCGACCCAGATACGCAGTATTTT.

This clonotype was recorded many times. The chain employs TRBV7-2 and TRBJ2-7; 9 nucleotides align to TRBD2. This CDR3 has 15 amino acids. CDR1 and CDR2 from the germline V gene are SGHTA and FQGNSA. The junction had 7 bases not matched to a gene; V was cut back by 2 bases and J by 5 bases. The CDR3 coding sequence is TGTGCCAGCAGCTTAATAGCGGGAGAATCGGACGAGCAGTACTTC. Protein sequence: CASSLIAGESDEQYF.

This clonotype showed up many times. The chain recombines TRBV5-1 with TRBJ2-1, with D unresolved. There are 15 residues in the CDR3. Trimming stripped 0 bases from V and 8 bases from J, with 15 bases between. Germline loops: CDR1 SGHRS, CDR2 YFSETQ. The CDR3: CASSLGRTAHDEQFF. The CDR3 coding sequence is TGCGCCAGCAGCTTGGGAAGGACGGCCCATGATGAGCAGTTCTTC.

This clonotype was observed a handful of times. The V gene is TRBV5-1, the J gene TRBJ2-2; TRBD2 matches 9 bases. V lost 2 bases to trimming and J lost 6 bases; unmatched junction nucleotides: 8. The germline V gene encodes CDR1 SGHRS and CDR2 YFSETQ. The length of the CDR3 is 16 residues. The CDR3 DNA reads as TGCGCCAGCAGCTTACCGGGACTAGCTCCCGCCGGGGAGCTGTTTTTT. This translates into CASSLPGLAPAGELFF.